This T cell receptor beta chain is from a study of response to subunit inactivated influenza vaccine. Via MiXCR, TCRdb re-called the RT-PCR reads, giving one row per CDR3 protein. The profile shows around 570,000 distinct CDR3 sequences, roughly 10% of them singletons. This clonotype was counted only a few times. The sample was also linked to a second study, of T cells expressing NK-cell markers. That publication notes: As the method of synthesis, 5'RACE template switching with UMIs yielded TCR beta cDNA. Underlying the TCR beta repertoires were sorted CD3+CD56+NKG2C+, CD3+CD56+NKG2C- and CD3+CD56-NKG2C+ T cells. One of eight sequenced donors was HCMV-seronegative; the other seven were seropositive. In roughly 6 donors, dominant CD3+CD56+NKG2C+ clones formed roughly 1.0-7.5% of CD8+ cells.

This receptor was obtained from a man aged 45 to 65 who received an inactivated influenza vaccine. The sequencing here drew on PBMCs from blood, taken on the day of vaccination.

CDR3 sequence (DNA): TGTGCCACCAGCAGAGACCCCGGGACAGGGCTAGATACGCAGTATTTT. Translated, it gives CATSRDPGTGLDTQYF. The chain links TRBV15 to TRBJ2-3; the match to TRBD1 covers 9 bases. The CDR3 spans 16 residues. Germline CDR1 is LNHNV and CDR2 is YYDKDF (reference sequence). J was trimmed by 5 bases and V by 0 bases; bases with no gene match: 6.